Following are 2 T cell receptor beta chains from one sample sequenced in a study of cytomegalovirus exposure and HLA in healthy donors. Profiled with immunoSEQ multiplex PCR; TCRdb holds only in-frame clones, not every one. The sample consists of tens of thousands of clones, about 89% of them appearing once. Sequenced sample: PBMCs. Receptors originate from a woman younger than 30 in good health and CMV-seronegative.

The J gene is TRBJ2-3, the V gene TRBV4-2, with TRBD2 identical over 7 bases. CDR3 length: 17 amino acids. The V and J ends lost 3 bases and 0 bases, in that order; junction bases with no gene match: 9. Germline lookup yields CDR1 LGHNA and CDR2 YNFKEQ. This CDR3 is CASSQRTRRSSTDTQYF. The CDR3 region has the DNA TGTGCCAGCAGCCAGCGGACTAGGCGATCTAGCACAGATACGCAGTATTTT.

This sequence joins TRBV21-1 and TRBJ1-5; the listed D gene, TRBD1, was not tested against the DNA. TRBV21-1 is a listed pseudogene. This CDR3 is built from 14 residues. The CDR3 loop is CASRPLRQGRPQHF. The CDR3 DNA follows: TGTGCCAGCAGGCCCTTAAGACAGGGTCGGCCCCAGCATTTT.